This TCR beta chain was documented in a study of vaccination effects on CD4 cells after COVID-19. The CDR3 is 15 residues long. CDR1 LNHDA and CDR2 SQIVND come from the germline V gene (reference sequence). Germline trimming cut 6 bases from V and 9 bases from J; bases unmatched to any gene: 9. Comments on this clone: Its matching antigen is unknown.

Once cultured for approximately 10 days, the cells underwent separation to obtain CD4+ T cells. The individual was infected with SARS-CoV-2 between March and December 2020, as confirmed by PCR. It was two doses of either the BNT162b2 or mRNA-1273 vaccine that participants received. The data were produced by immunoSEQ multiplex PCR, yet TCRdb's version contains in-frame clones alone and is incomplete. The table records tens of thousands of clones, around three quarters of them present only once. J is TRBJ2-1 and V is TRBV19, with 12 bases that match TRBD2. The source was CD4+ T cells from PBMCs cultured without peptide, collected after COVID-19 vaccination. This TCR was recovered from a human donor who had a prior SARS-CoV-2 infection. For the CDR3, the DNA is TGTGCCAGTAGCAGACTAGCGGGGGATACTACTGAGCAGTTCTTC. Protein product: CASSRLAGDTTEQFF. The complete variable domain, with remaining parts taken from reference TRBV19 and TRBJ2-1, reads DGGITQSPKYLFRKEGQNVTLSCEQNLNHDAMYWYRQDPGQGLRLIYYSQIVNDFQKGDIAEGYSVSREKKESFPLTVTSAQKNPTAFYLCASSRLAGDTTEQFFGPGTRLTVL.